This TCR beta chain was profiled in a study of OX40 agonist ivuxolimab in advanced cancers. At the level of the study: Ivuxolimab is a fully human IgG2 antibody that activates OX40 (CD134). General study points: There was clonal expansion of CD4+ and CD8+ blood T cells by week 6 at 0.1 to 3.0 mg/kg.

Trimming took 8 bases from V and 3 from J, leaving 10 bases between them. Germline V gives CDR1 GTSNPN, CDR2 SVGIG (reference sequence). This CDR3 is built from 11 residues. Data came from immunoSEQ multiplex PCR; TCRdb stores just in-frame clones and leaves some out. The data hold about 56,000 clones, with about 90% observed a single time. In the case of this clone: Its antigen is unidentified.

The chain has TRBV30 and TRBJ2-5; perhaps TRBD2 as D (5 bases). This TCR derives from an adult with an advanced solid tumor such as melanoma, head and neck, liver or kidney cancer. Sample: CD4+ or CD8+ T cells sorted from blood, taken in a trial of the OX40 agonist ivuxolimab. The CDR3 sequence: CAALGEETQYF. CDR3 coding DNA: TGTGCCGCCCTCGGGGAAGAGACCCAGTACTTC.